This TCR beta chain stems from a study of T cells in Graves' hyperthyroidism and ophthalmopathy. Study-level information: Initial diagnosis, before any treatment, was when peripheral blood was collected.

Amplification targeted TCR beta CDR3 regions from RNA transcripts. When the TCR CDR3 underwent first-round RT-PCR, the HTBI primer set was used. TCRdb analysed the multiplex PCR reads with MiXCR anew, one entry per CDR3 protein. The table shows 500,000 to 550,000 distinct CDR3 sequences, with roughly 20% occurring only once. At least ten counts were recorded for this clonotype. This CDR3 is 14 amino acids long. Trimming shortened V by 5 bases and J by 1 base, and 12 bases separated the two germline ends. The chain uses TRBV12-3 or TRBV12-4 and TRBJ2-7, with D possibly matching TRBD2 (6 bases). The receptor comes from a man younger than 30 with Graves' hyperthyroidism. Source material: blood. The CDR3 reads CASSLREKSYEQYF. As DNA, the CDR3 is TGTGCCAGCAGTCTCCGGGAGAAATCCTACGAGCAGTACTTC.